The sequence of this T cell receptor beta chain was determined in a study of T cells in Graves' hyperthyroidism and ophthalmopathy. Across the study: Peripheral blood was acquired at first diagnosis, ahead of any therapy whatsoever.

This clonotype was recorded at least ten times. Its antigen is still unknown. Study results and limitations: Ophthalmopathy could be told apart from stable hyperthyroidism with a 13 V-J model.

Graves' hyperthyroidism was deemed stable given no ophthalmopathy progression within 18 months. For the diagnoses, clinical symptoms, serum thyroxine and TRAb, thyroid ultrasound and orbital computed tomography were used. This CDR3 is 16 amino acids long. The germline V gene encodes CDR1 LNHNV and CDR2 YYDKDF (reference sequence). Between the trimmed V and J ends, which lost 3 bases and 0 bases, there was a span of 15 bases. RNA transcripts gave rise to amplified TCR beta CDR3 regions. The TCR CDR3 first-round RT-PCR relied on the HTBI primer set. TCRdb re-called the multiplex PCR reads with MiXCR, one entry per CDR3 protein. Among roughly 710,000 distinct CDR3 sequences listed, around 40% were seen once.

Material for sequencing was blood. The chain is built from TRBV15 and TRBJ2-7; D possibly corresponds to TRBD1 (5 bases). This clonotype was obtained from a woman in her forties with Graves' hyperthyroidism. The CDR3 coding sequence is TGTGCCACCAGCAGCGGTCGTAAGGGGATCTCCTACGAGCAGTACTTC. This sequence encodes CATSSGRKGISYEQYF.